Below, 17 T cell receptor beta chains from the same sample are listed, as sequenced in a study of cytotoxic CD8 clonotypes in ibrutinib-treated CLL. This table comes from immunoSEQ multiplex PCR, and its TCRdb copy is limited to in-frame clones, with some not included. This sample has about 130,000 clones, with over 75% found just once. The source material was PBMCs, sampled after 24 months of ibrutinib treatment. The receptors here all came from a human donor with chronic lymphocytic leukemia.

This rearrangement joins TRBV27 to TRBJ1-4; 7 bases line up with TRBD1. The CDR3 is made up of 15 amino acids. V trimming: 5 bases; J trimming: 6 bases; junction bases outside the gene matches: 9. The germline gives CDR1 MNHEY, CDR2 SMNVEV (reference sequence). The CDR3 region has the DNA TGTGCCAGCAGTCTCCGAAGAGGGGGCGATGAAAAACTGTTTTTT. This encodes CASSLRRGGDEKLFF.

The chain uses TRBV6-5 and TRBJ2-2; the match to TRBD2 covers 9 bases. J gave up 4 bases and V 6 bases, and 6 bases lay outside the gene matches. Looked up from germline, CDR1 is MNHEY and CDR2 is SVGAGI. The CDR3 length is 15 residues. This CDR3 reads CASRRGGPGTGELFF. CDR3 sequence (DNA): TGTGCCAGCAGGCGGGGGGGACCCGGCACCGGGGAGCTGTTTTTT.

The V gene is TRBV7-2, the J gene TRBJ1-5; D gene ambiguous. Germline V gene lookup returns CDR1 SGHTA and CDR2 FQGNSA. The CDR3 spans 14 residues. V lost 8 bases and J lost 4, with 15 bases in between. For the CDR3, the DNA is TGTGCCAGCGAGGGCGGTGGGAGAAATCAGCCCCAGCATTTT. Protein sequence: CASEGGGRNQPQHF.

The chain has TRBV7-2 and TRBJ1-3; 7 bases match TRBD1. Germline assignment: CDR1 SGHTA and CDR2 FQGNSA. This CDR3 spans 15 amino acids. The J segment lost 4 bases and the V segment lost 4 bases, leaving 7 bases of the junction unmatched. CDR3 coding DNA: TGTGCCAGCAGCTGGACAGGCCTGTCCGGAAACACCATATATTTT. Encoded protein: CASSWTGLSGNTIYF. Combining the CDR3 with reference TRBV7-2 and TRBJ1-3 gives the whole variable domain GAGVSQSPSNKVTEKGKDVELRCDPISGHTALYWYRQSLGQGLEFLIYFQGNSAPDKSGLPSDRFSAERTGGSVSTLTIQRTQQEDSAVYLCASSWTGLSGNTIYFGEGSWLTVV.

The rearrangement links TRBV30 to TRBJ1-6; D is ambiguous. Germline assignment: CDR1 GTSNPN and CDR2 SVGIG (reference sequence). V lost 0 bases to trimming and J lost 6 bases, with 9 bases between them. This CDR3 is 14 amino acids long. The CDR3 DNA reads TGTGCCTGGAGTGTAATGACGGTTAATTCACCCCTCCACTTT. Protein sequence: CAWSVMTVNSPLHF. The full variable domain, in which reference TRBV30 and TRBJ1-6 provide the parts outside the CDR3, is SQTIHQWPATLVQPVGSPLSLECTVEGTSNPNLYWYRQAAGRGLQLLFYSVGIGQISSEVPQNLSASRPQDRQFILSSKKLLLSDSGFYLCAWSVMTVNSPLHFGNGTRLTVT.

This chain links TRBV19 with TRBJ1-1, with 8 bases aligning to TRBD1. J gave up 5 bases and V 4 bases, and 6 bases lay outside the gene matches. The CDR3 runs 14 residues. Germline lookup yields CDR1 LNHDA and CDR2 SQIVND (reference sequence). The CDR3 nucleotides read TGTGCCAGTAGTACTCAGGGGGCAGGGACTGAAGCTTTCTTT. It yields the protein CASSTQGAGTEAFF.

CDR3 residues: CASSPVAGRGETQYF. CDR3 DNA: TGCGCCAGCAGCCCAGTAGCGGGAAGAGGCGAGACCCAGTACTTC. The chain employs TRBV4-1 and TRBJ2-5, with 8 bases aligning to TRBD2. Trimming cost V 4 bases and J 5 bases; bases outside gene matches: 9. The CDR3 runs to 15 residues. Germline V gene sequence: CDR1 MGHRA, CDR2 YSYEKL.

The chain couples TRBV18 to TRBJ1-5; no clear D. V was clipped by 4 bases and J by 0 bases, with 16 bases between them. There are 17 residues in the CDR3. Germline V gene data show CDR1 as KGHSH and CDR2 as LQKENI. The CDR3 loop reads CASSQGSSPYSNQPQHF. The DNA of the CDR3 is TGTGCCAGCTCACAGGGTAGCTCGCCATATAGCAATCAGCCCCAGCATTTT. Together with reference TRBV18 and TRBJ1-5, the CDR3 gives the full variable domain: NAGVMQNPRHLVRRRGQEARLRCSPMKGHSHVYWYRQLPEEGLKFMVYLQKENIIDESGMPKERFSAEFPKEGPSILRIQQVVRGDSAAYFCASSQGSSPYSNQPQHFGDGTRLSIL.

The rearrangement joins TRBV7-9 to TRBJ1-3; no firm D call. Trimming removed 5 bases at V and 0 bases at J, with 8 bases between. The germline V gene encodes CDR1 SEHNR and CDR2 FQNEAQ (reference sequence). The CDR3 is 14 residues long. CDR3 sequence reads: CASSVQYSGNTIYF. The CDR3 bases are TGTGCCAGCAGCGTACAGTACTCTGGAAACACCATATATTTT.

J is TRBJ1-1 and V is TRBV5-6, with 9 bases identical to TRBD1. The germline CDR1 and CDR2 sequences are SGHDT and YYEEEE. V shed 7 bases, J shed 5 bases, and the junction held 9 bases outside the gene matches. The length of the CDR3 is 14 residues. The CDR3 region has the DNA TGTGCCAGCGGACTAGGGACAGGGTTAACTGAAGCTTTCTTT. Translation gives CASGLGTGLTEAFF.

V usage is TRBV5-4 and J usage is TRBJ1-2, with a tentative D call TRBD1 (5 bases). This CDR3 is 16 amino acids long. Trimming stripped 1 base from V and 4 bases from J, with 17 bases between. Germline V gene lookup returns CDR1 SGHNT and CDR2 YYREEE (reference sequence). The CDR3 region is CASSLIYDRPLYGYTF. CDR3 DNA: TGTGCCAGCAGCTTGATTTATGACAGACCTCTCTATGGCTACACCTTC.

The CDR3 DNA sequence: TGTGCCAGCAGCCAAGATCCGGGACAGGGTGCTGGTGGCTACACCTTC. This encodes CASSQDPGQGAGGYTF. The V call is TRBV4-2, the J call TRBJ1-2; 9 bases match TRBD1. CDR1 is LGHNA, CDR2 YNFKEQ, per germline. The J segment lost 7 bases and the V segment lost 0 bases, leaving 9 bases of the junction unmatched. The CDR3 contains 16 residues.

V gene TRBV9 combines with J gene TRBJ2-5; 7 nucleotides match TRBD1. V was pared by 3 bases and J by 5 bases, with 10 bases of the junction left unmatched. The CDR3 covers 15 residues. The germline CDR1 and CDR2 sequences are SGDLS and YYNGEE. The CDR3 coding sequence is TGTGCCAGCAGCGCTACAGGGGACATGAGGGAGACCCAGTACTTC. It codes for CASSATGDMRETQYF.

The chain employs TRBV18 and TRBJ1-1; 11 bases line up with TRBD1. Germline CDR1 is KGHSH and CDR2 is LQKENI. The CDR3 has 14 amino acids. Losses at the gene ends were 2 bases for V and 4 bases for J; bases not matched to a gene: 0. The CDR3 reads CASSPGTGGTEAFF. The CDR3, as DNA: TGTGCCAGCTCACCAGGGACAGGGGGCACTGAAGCTTTCTTT.

This chain links TRBV11-1 with TRBJ2-3, with 10 bases identical to TRBD2. Germline-derived CDR1 and CDR2 are SGHAT and FQDESV (reference sequence). The CDR3 spans 16 residues. Trimming took 3 bases from V and 2 from J; bases not matched to a gene: 5. CDR3 nucleotide sequence: TGTGCCAGCAGCTTGGGGAGCGGGAGGGCCACAGATACGCAGTATTTT. Encoded protein: CASSLGSGRATDTQYF.

The V gene is TRBV6-5, the J gene TRBJ1-2; no definite D call. In germline, CDR1 is MNHEY, CDR2 SVGAGI. There are 13 residues in the CDR3. Trimming cost V 5 bases and J 6 bases, with 13 bases left between them. CDR3 region: CASSQTRTDGYTF. The CDR3 bases are TGTGCCAGCAGTCAAACACGAACAGATGGCTACACCTTC.

The chain employs TRBV9 and TRBJ2-3; D perhaps matches TRBD2 (7 bases). The V gene's germline CDR1 is SGDLS and CDR2 YYNGEE. V gave up 1 base and J gave up 1 base, with 13 bases separating them. CDR3 length: 16 residues. The DNA for the CDR3 is TGTGCCAGCAGCGTATATGGCGGGGGCCGCACAGATACGCAGTATTTT. It yields the protein CASSVYGGGRTDTQYF.